This entry lists 23 T cell receptor beta chains sequenced from one sample in a study of blood T cell repertoires in COVID-19 (dated by TCRdb to about 2020). The method behind the library was the immunoSEQ multiplex PCR assay. The table was pulled from immuneACCESS by TCRdb, which kept in-frame rearrangements only. Such tables lose some clones; where checked, under half of the loss comes from unresolved V genes, and the rest has no known cause. The sample table lists 100,000 or so clones, 80% to 90% of them with a count of one. The top ten clonotypes cover roughly 2.5% of the sample. The sequenced material came from PBMCs or T cells enriched from blood (not recorded which). Every receptor here comes from a woman aged 45-65 years who had recovered from COVID-19.

The chain uses TRBV18 and TRBJ2-6; tentative D call: TRBD1 (5 bases). The CDR3 is 17 residues long. Trimming removed 4 bases from V and 0 bases from J, with 13 bases in between. The germline V gene has CDR1 KGHSH and CDR2 LQKENI. The CDR3: CASSRGQGSSGANVLTF. The CDR3 coding sequence is TGTGCCAGCTCACGGGGTCAGGGTAGCTCTGGGGCCAACGTCCTGACTTTC.

This chain connects TRBV10-2 to TRBJ1-6, with TRBD1 identical over 10 bases. Germline V lookup: CDR1 WSHSY, CDR2 SAAADI. The CDR3 sequence is 14 residues long. With 4 bases clipped from V and 6 bases from J, the junction kept 0 bases outside the gene matches. The CDR3 here is CASSGTGGNSPLHF. As DNA, the CDR3 is TGCGCCAGCAGTGGGACAGGGGGTAATTCACCCCTCCACTTT.

This clone was counted only a few times. This chain joins TRBV28 and TRBJ2-7; 13 bases fit TRBD2. The CDR3 consists of 15 residues. CDR1 and CDR2 (germline): MDHEN, SYDVKM. Trimming removed 3 bases from V and 6 bases from J; junction bases left unmatched: 5. CDR3 DNA: TGTGCCAGCAGTTTTGCGGGACTAGCGGGACGCGAGCAGTACTTC. Protein sequence: CASSFAGLAGREQYF.

This clone was seen a single time. This chain links TRBV28 with TRBJ2-1, with TRBD2 as a possible D gene (5 bases). This CDR3 has 15 amino acids. V lost 3 bases and J 8 bases, leaving 17 bases between the germline ends. Germline CDR1 and CDR2: MDHEN and SYDVKM. CDR3 loop: CASSFSGSRNHEQFF. CDR3 nucleotides: TGTGCCAGCAGTTTCTCGGGGTCACGTAATCATGAGCAGTTCTTC.

The J gene is TRBJ2-2, the V gene TRBV4-1, with 10 nucleotides matching TRBD2. The ends lost 0 bases at V and 2 bases at J; junction bases unmatched: 9. This CDR3 comprises 19 residues. Germline lookup yields CDR1 MGHRA and CDR2 YSYEKL. The CDR3 here is CASSQDYASGSGNTGELFF. The CDR3 nucleotides read TGCGCCAGCAGCCAAGATTACGCTAGCGGGAGCGGAAACACCGGGGAGCTGTTTTTT.

The chain employs TRBV28 and TRBJ2-1; unclear D gene. Germline V gene data show CDR1 as MDHEN and CDR2 as SYDVKM. Deletions cut 3 bases from V and 6 bases from J, with 9 bases between. This CDR3 contains 13 residues. As DNA, the CDR3 is TGTGCCAGCAGTTTCCCCCCCCTCAATGAGCAGTTCTTC. Translated, it gives CASSFPPLNEQFF.

This clone was found once. This chain uses TRBV28 with TRBJ1-1; 11 bases line up with TRBD1. CDR3 length: 18 residues. V was clipped by 1 base and J by 2 bases; unmatched bases: 9. Looked up from germline, CDR1 is MDHEN and CDR2 is SYDVKM. CDR3 nucleotide sequence: TGTGCCAGCAGTTTATCCGGACAGGGGGCAAATTTTAACACTGAAGCTTTCTTT. Its protein product is CASSLSGQGANFNTEAFF.

This chain connects TRBV9 to TRBJ2-1; TRBD2 matches at 7 bases. The CDR3 extends over 15 amino acids. V lost 0 bases and J lost 8; bases outside the gene matches: 8. CDR1 SGDLS and CDR2 YYNGEE come from the germline V gene. The CDR3 loop is CASSVGLAGGHEQFF. CDR3 nucleotide sequence: TGTGCCAGCAGCGTAGGCTTAGCGGGTGGCCATGAGCAGTTCTTC. Together with reference TRBV9 and TRBJ2-1, the CDR3 gives the full variable domain: DSGVTQTPKHLITATGQRVTLRCSPRSGDLSVYWYQQSLDQGLQFLIQYYNGEERAKGNILERFSAQQFPDLHSELNLSSLELGDSALYFCASSVGLAGGHEQFFGPGTRLTVL.

This clone was found a few times. The J gene is TRBJ2-5, the V gene TRBV11-2, with 7 positions matching TRBD2. The ends lost 4 bases at V and 1 base at J; junction bases unmatched: 3. The CDR3 sequence is 14 residues long. In germline, CDR1 is SGHAT, CDR2 FQNNGV. CDR3 sequence (DNA): TGTGCCAGCAGCTCTATAGCGGGCCAAGAGACCCAGTACTTC. The encoded protein is CASSSIAGQETQYF. The variable domain in full, completed from reference TRBV11-2 and TRBJ2-5, reads EAGVAQSPRYKIIEKRQSVAFWCNPISGHATLYWYQQILGQGPKLLIQFQNNGVVDDSQLPKDRFSAERLKGVDSTLKIQPAKLEDSAVYLCASSSIAGQETQYFGPGTRLLVL.

J is TRBJ2-7 and V is TRBV6-6, with 7 bases aligning to TRBD2. This CDR3 has 14 amino acids. Germline CDR1 and CDR2: MNHNY and SVGAGI (reference sequence). V shed 2 bases and J 2 bases; nucleotides not matched to a gene: 3. CDR3 nucleotides: TGTGCCAGCAGTTACGGGACTACCACCTACGAGCAGTACTTC. As protein: CASSYGTTTYEQYF.

For the CDR3, the DNA is TGCGCCAGCAGCCAAGATGAGATGGGACTAGCGGGAGCCGAGCAGTACTTC. Protein sequence: CASSQDEMGLAGAEQYF. V and J are TRBV4-1 and TRBJ2-7, with 14 bases fitting TRBD2. The germline V gene has CDR1 MGHRA and CDR2 YSYEKL. The junction had 7 bases not matched to a gene; V was cut back by 0 bases and J by 6 bases. The CDR3 extends over 17 amino acids.

The rearrangement joins TRBV19 to TRBJ1-5; D call uncertain. Germline V gene lookup returns CDR1 LNHDA and CDR2 SQIVND (reference sequence). CDR3 size: 12 residues. The V end lost 5 bases, the J end lost 9 bases, and 11 bases lay between the germline ends. Written as DNA, the CDR3 is TGTGCCAGTAGTCAACCCCCAGGGCCCCAGCATTTT. The encoded protein is CASSQPPGPQHF.

The gene calls are TRBV11-3 and TRBJ1-5, with TRBD1 identical over 7 bases. CDR1 is SGHNT, CDR2 YENEEA, per germline. The junction had 13 bases not matched to a gene; V was cut back by 8 bases and J by 0 bases. The CDR3 is 17 residues long. DNA of the CDR3: TGTGCCAGCGTGGAGGACAGGAGTTATGATAGCAATCAGCCCCAGCATTTT. Protein: CASVEDRSYDSNQPQHF.

The chain is built from TRBV5-4 and TRBJ1-5; a possible D gene is TRBD1 (5 bases). Germline loops: CDR1 SGHNT, CDR2 YYREEE (reference sequence). CDR3 length equals 14 residues. V was clipped by 0 bases and J by 4 bases, with 8 bases between them. The CDR3 region is CASSLDGHNQPQHF. The CDR3, as DNA: TGTGCCAGCAGCTTGGATGGACATAATCAGCCCCAGCATTTT. The full variable domain, its missing parts supplied by reference TRBV5-4 and TRBJ1-5, is ETGVTQSPTHLIKTRGQQVTLRCSSQSGHNTVSWYQQALGQGPQFIFQYYREEENGRGNFPPRFSGLQFPNYSSELNVNALELDDSALYLCASSLDGHNQPQHFGDGTRLSIL.

The rearrangement joins TRBV10-3 to TRBJ2-3, with D perhaps matching TRBD2 (5 bases). V lost 6 bases, J lost 2 bases, and 12 bases lay in between. Per germline, CDR1 ENHRY and CDR2 SYGVKD. The length of the CDR3 is 14 residues. In nucleotides, the CDR3 is TGTGCCATCAGCGGGGATCAGTTCACAGATACGCAGTATTTT. It is translated as CAISGDQFTDTQYF.

J is TRBJ1-4 and V is TRBV28, with D maybe TRBD1 (6 bases). The CDR3 runs to 14 residues. Trimming pared 7 bases from V and 7 bases from J, leaving 16 bases between. Germline loops: CDR1 MDHEN, CDR2 SYDVKM. DNA for the CDR3: TGTGCCAGCACCCTTACAGGGACGGCTGAAAAACTGTTTTTT. This gives the protein CASTLTGTAEKLFF.

The rearrangement links TRBV3-1 (or the pseudogene TRBV3-2) to TRBJ2-7; D perhaps matches TRBD2 (6 bases). Trimming shortened V by 5 bases and J by 4 bases, and 15 bases separated the two germline ends. The CDR3 is 14 residues long. Per germline, CDR1 LGHDT and CDR2 YNNKEL (reference sequence). CDR3 sequence: CASSRVGRRYEQYF. In DNA form, the CDR3 reads TGTGCCAGCAGCAGAGTCGGGAGACGGTACGAGCAGTACTTC.

This clone was counted a single time. This chain uses TRBV9 with TRBJ2-1, with 8 bases matching TRBD2. This CDR3 is built from 15 residues. V shed 0 bases and J 8 bases; nucleotides not matched to a gene: 7. Per germline, CDR1 SGDLS and CDR2 YYNGEE. This CDR3 is CASSVAGGPKDEQFF. The CDR3 region has the DNA TGTGCCAGCAGCGTAGCGGGAGGGCCTAAGGATGAGCAGTTCTTC.

The chain employs TRBV2 and TRBJ1-4; D is perhaps TRBD1 (5 bases). The CDR3 has 14 amino acids. CDR1 and CDR2 from the germline V gene are SNHLY and FYNNEI. V was cut by 8 bases and J by 2 bases, with 12 bases left in between. The CDR3 DNA sequence: TGTGCCAGCCATATCGGGGGGACTAATGAAAAACTGTTTTTT. Its protein is CASHIGGTNEKLFF.

Only one count was recorded for this clone. The rearrangement links TRBV10-3 to TRBJ1-5; 8 positions match TRBD1. Germline CDR1 is ENHRY and CDR2 is SYGVKD. With V trimmed by 3 bases and J by 7 bases, 5 bases remained unmatched. This CDR3 is built from 14 residues. CDR3: CAISDGQGEQPQHF. Here the CDR3 DNA reads TGTGCCATCAGTGACGGACAGGGAGAGCAGCCCCAGCATTTT.

The CDR3 sequence: CATSDLGTGTDTQYF. CDR3 nucleotide sequence: TGTGCCACCAGTGATTTGGGGACAGGCACAGATACGCAGTATTTT. The chain recombines TRBV24-1 with TRBJ2-3, with 7 bases aligning to TRBD1. Trimming cost V 0 bases and J 1 base; bases outside gene matches: 0. The length of the CDR3 is 15 residues. Germline V gene data show CDR1 as KGHDR and CDR2 as SFDVKD.

This clone has only one observation. Written as DNA, the CDR3 is TGTGCCAGCAGCCGGACAGGGAAATATGGCTACACCTTC. Translated: CASSRTGKYGYTF. The V call is TRBV11-2, the J call TRBJ1-2; the match to TRBD1 covers 8 bases. In germline, CDR1 is SGHAT, CDR2 FQNNGV. The CDR3 spans 13 residues. The V segment lost 5 bases and the J segment 5 bases; nucleotides outside the gene matches: 4. Variable domain in full (rest from reference TRBV11-2 and TRBJ1-2): EAGVAQSPRYKIIEKRQSVAFWCNPISGHATLYWYQQILGQGPKLLIQFQNNGVVDDSQLPKDRFSAERLKGVDSTLKIQPAKLEDSAVYLCASSRTGKYGYTFGSGTRLTVV.

This clone was seen a handful of times. The V and J genes are TRBV30 and TRBJ1-5, with D unresolved. Trimming shortened V by 3 bases and J by 0 bases, and 9 bases separated the two germline ends. Germline assignment: CDR1 GTSNPN and CDR2 SVGIG (reference sequence). The length of the CDR3 is 14 residues. The CDR3 spells CAWRSGYSNQPQHF. In nucleotides, the CDR3 is TGTGCCTGGAGGTCGGGGTATAGCAATCAGCCCCAGCATTTT.